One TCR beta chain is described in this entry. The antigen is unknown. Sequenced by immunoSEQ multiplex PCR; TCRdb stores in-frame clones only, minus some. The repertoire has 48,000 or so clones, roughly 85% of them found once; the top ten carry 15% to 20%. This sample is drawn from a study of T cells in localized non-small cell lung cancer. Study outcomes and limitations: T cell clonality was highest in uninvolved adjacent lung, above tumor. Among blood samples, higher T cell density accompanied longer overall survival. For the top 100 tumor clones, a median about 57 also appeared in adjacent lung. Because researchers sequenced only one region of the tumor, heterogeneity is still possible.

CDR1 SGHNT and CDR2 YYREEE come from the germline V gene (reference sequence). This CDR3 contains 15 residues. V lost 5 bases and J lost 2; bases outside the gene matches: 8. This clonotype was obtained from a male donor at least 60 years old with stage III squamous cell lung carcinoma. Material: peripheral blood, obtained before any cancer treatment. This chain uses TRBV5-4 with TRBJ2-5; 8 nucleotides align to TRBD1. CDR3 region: CASSSPGQVQETQYF. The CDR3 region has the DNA TGTGCCAGCAGTTCTCCGGGACAGGTACAAGAGACCCAGTACTTC. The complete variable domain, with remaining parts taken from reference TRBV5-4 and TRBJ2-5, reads ETGVTQSPTHLIKTRGQQVTLRCSSQSGHNTVSWYQQALGQGPQFIFQYYREEENGRGNFPPRFSGLQFPNYSSELNVNALELDDSALYLCASSSPGQVQETQYFGPGTRLLVL.